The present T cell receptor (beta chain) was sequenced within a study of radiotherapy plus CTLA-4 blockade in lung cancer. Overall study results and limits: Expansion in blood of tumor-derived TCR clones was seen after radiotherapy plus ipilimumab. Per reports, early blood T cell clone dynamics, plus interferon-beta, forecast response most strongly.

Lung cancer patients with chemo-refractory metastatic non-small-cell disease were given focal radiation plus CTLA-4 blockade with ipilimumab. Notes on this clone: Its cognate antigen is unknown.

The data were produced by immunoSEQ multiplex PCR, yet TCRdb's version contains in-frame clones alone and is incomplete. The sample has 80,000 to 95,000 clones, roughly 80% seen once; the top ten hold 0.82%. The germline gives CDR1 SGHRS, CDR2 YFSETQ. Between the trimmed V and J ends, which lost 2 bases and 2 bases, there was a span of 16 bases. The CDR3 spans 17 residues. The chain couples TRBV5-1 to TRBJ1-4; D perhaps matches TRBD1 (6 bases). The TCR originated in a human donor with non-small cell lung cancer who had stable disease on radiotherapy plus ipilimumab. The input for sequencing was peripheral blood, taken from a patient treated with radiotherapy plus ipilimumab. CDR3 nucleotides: TGCGCCAGCAGCTTATACAGGGTAGATTCTACTAATGAAAAACTGTTTTTT. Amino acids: CASSLYRVDSTNEKLFF.